This T cell receptor beta chain comes out of a study of cytotoxic CD8 clonotypes in ibrutinib-treated CLL. This table comes from immunoSEQ multiplex PCR, and its TCRdb copy is limited to in-frame clones, with some not included. The table includes over 150,000 clones, 72% detected once. This CDR3 is 15 amino acids long. Per germline, CDR1 MDHEN and CDR2 SYDVKM. V lost 10 bases, J lost 6 bases, and 10 bases stayed unmatched. The V call is TRBV28, the J call TRBJ2-2; 11 positions agree with TRBD2. Specimen: PBMCs, collected after 24 months of ibrutinib treatment. The source of this sequence is a human donor with chronic lymphocytic leukemia. For the CDR3, the DNA is TGTGCCACCCCAGCTAGCGGGAGGACCTCCGGGGAGCTGTTTTTT. This gives the protein CATPASGRTSGELFF.